Below, 2 T cell receptor beta chains from the same sample are listed, as sequenced in a study of T cell responses to AZD1222 COVID-19 vaccine. Only in-frame clones appear in the TCRdb table, and some are missing; sequencing was by immunoSEQ multiplex PCR. There are about 210,000 clones in the sample; about 94% occur only once, and approximately 1.7% lies in the top ten. The input for sequencing was peripheral blood, taken 28 days after the second dose of the MenACWY control vaccine. The receptors stem from an adult who received the MenACWY meningococcal vaccine as a control.

This chain connects TRBV27 to TRBJ2-3; 7 nucleotides align to TRBD2. This CDR3 is built from 15 residues. Germline CDR1 and CDR2: MNHEY and SMNVEV (reference sequence). J lost 1 base, V lost 9 bases, and 10 bases had no gene match. The chain's CDR3 is CASRVVAGGTDTQYF. The CDR3, as DNA: TGTGCCAGTCGGGTTGTTGCGGGAGGCACAGATACGCAGTATTTT.

This clone was found once. The V gene is TRBV20-1, the J gene TRBJ2-2; the D is unclear. From germline, CDR1 is DFQATT and CDR2 SNEGSKA (reference sequence). V was pared by 4 bases and J by 7 bases, with 7 bases between. CDR3 length: 11 residues. The CDR3 DNA is TGCAGTGCTACGGGCGGCGGGGAGCTGTTTTTT. Translating gives CSATGGGELFF.